Each of the 27 T cell receptor beta chains below was sequenced from the same sample in a study of radiotherapy plus CTLA-4 blockade in lung cancer. TCRdb's copy holds only in-frame clones and misses some; the assay was immunoSEQ multiplex PCR. The sample has about 70,000 clones; roughly 85% are singletons. Sequencing was performed on peripheral blood, taken from a patient treated with radiotherapy plus ipilimumab. These receptors were taken from a human donor with non-small cell lung cancer who had a complete response to radiotherapy plus ipilimumab.

This clone came up a few times. This chain uses TRBV5-1 with TRBJ1-1, with 7 bases matching TRBD1. Germline V CDR1 and CDR2: SGHRS, YFSETQ. J lost 0 bases, V lost 3 bases, and 14 bases had no gene match. This CDR3 contains 18 residues. This chain's CDR3 is CASSSEMRDSSMNTEAFF. Written as DNA, the CDR3 is TGCGCCAGCAGCTCGGAAATGAGGGACAGTTCTATGAACACTGAAGCTTTCTTT.

The V call is TRBV2, the J call TRBJ1-5; D unresolved. The CDR3 has 13 residues. Germline CDR1 is SNHLY and CDR2 is FYNNEI. The germline V and J ends were trimmed by 5 bases and 0 bases, with 5 bases remaining between them. DNA of the CDR3: TGTGCCAGCAGTACCAGTAGCAATCAGCCCCAGCATTTT. Translation gives CASSTSSNQPQHF.

The DNA of the CDR3 is TGTGCCAGCAGCTTAAATCCCGTAAACATTCAGTACTTC. Protein: CASSLNPVNIQYF. J is TRBJ2-4 and V is TRBV7-9, with D unresolved. The length of the CDR3 is 13 residues. Germline-derived CDR1 and CDR2 are SEHNR and FQNEAQ (reference sequence). Deletions cut 2 bases from V and 6 bases from J, with 8 bases between.

The genes are TRBV5-1 and TRBJ2-3; possibly TRBD2 for D (6 bases). From germline, CDR1 is SGHRS and CDR2 YFSETQ. V lost 0 bases to trimming and J lost 6 bases, with 17 bases between them. The CDR3 spans 16 residues. CDR3 protein: CASSLAASAAGDTQYF. The CDR3 coding sequence is TGCGCCAGCAGCTTGGCGGCTAGCGCGGCCGGGGATACGCAGTATTTT.

This clone was found a few times. The rearrangement uses TRBV9 and TRBJ2-7, with 9 nucleotides matching TRBD1. Trimming at V came to 4 bases and at J to 4 bases, leaving 12 bases not matched to a gene. Germline V gene sequence: CDR1 SGDLS, CDR2 YYNGEE. CDR3 size: 16 residues. The CDR3 DNA reads TGTGCCAGCAGCTTGAGGACAGGGGACTACTCTTACGAGCAGTACTTC. It codes for CASSLRTGDYSYEQYF.

The rearrangement uses TRBV18 and TRBJ1-5; D might be TRBD1 (6 bases). The CDR3 extends over 16 amino acids. The germline gives CDR1 KGHSH, CDR2 LQKENI. Trimming took off 5 bases at V and 4 bases at J, with 18 bases between the two ends. The CDR3 region is CASSSLPTGSNQPQHF. The CDR3 nucleotides are TGTGCCAGCTCATCTCTCCCGACAGGCTCGAATCAGCCCCAGCATTTT.

V and J are TRBV4-1 and TRBJ2-5; 8 bases agree with TRBD1. V shed 4 bases and J 2 bases; nucleotides not matched to a gene: 9. In germline, CDR1 is MGHRA, CDR2 YSYEKL. This CDR3 comprises 16 residues. CDR3 loop: CASSPGEGQGQETQYF. The CDR3 DNA reads TGCGCCAGCAGCCCCGGAGAAGGACAGGGTCAAGAGACCCAGTACTTC.

The CDR3 protein is CASSGDWAEGYTF. The CDR3 coding sequence is TGTGCCAGCAGCGGAGACTGGGCTGAGGGCTACACCTTC. The chain links TRBV6-6 to TRBJ1-2; D is undetermined. The V end lost 6 bases, the J end lost 8 bases, and 16 bases lay between the germline ends. CDR1 is MNHNY, CDR2 SVGAGI, per germline (reference sequence). The length of the CDR3 is 13 residues.

This rearrangement joins TRBV27 to TRBJ2-4, with TRBD1 identical over 11 bases. Trimming removed 5 bases from V and 11 bases from J; junction bases left unmatched: 5. The CDR3 consists of 13 residues. Germline values: CDR1 MNHEY, CDR2 SMNVEV (reference sequence). CDR3 protein: CASSDRTGGVQYF. The CDR3 DNA reads TGTGCCAGCAGTGACAGGACAGGGGGCGTTCAGTACTTC.

The chain carries TRBV27 and TRBJ2-5; the match to TRBD2 covers 10 bases. J lost 2 bases, V lost 1 base, and 4 bases had no gene match. The CDR3 sequence is 16 residues long. Germline V gives CDR1 MNHEY, CDR2 SMNVEV (reference sequence). CDR3 protein: CASSLWPAGGQETQYF. The CDR3 DNA reads as TGTGCCAGCAGTTTATGGCCAGCGGGGGGGCAAGAGACCCAGTACTTC.

The chain couples TRBV15 to TRBJ2-5; D ambiguous. The CDR3 runs 13 residues. Germline assignment: CDR1 LNHNV and CDR2 YYDKDF (reference sequence). Trimming removed 0 bases from V and 4 bases from J, with 6 bases in between. CDR3 loop: CATSRDGVETQYF. The CDR3 nucleotides read TGTGCCACCAGCAGAGATGGAGTAGAGACCCAGTACTTC.

The CDR3 region is CASSSFTGELFF. DNA of the CDR3: TGTGCCAGCAGCTCGTTCACCGGGGAGCTGTTTTTT. J is TRBJ2-2 and V is TRBV11-2; D call uncertain. Germline V CDR1 and CDR2: SGHAT, FQNNGV. The CDR3 consists of 12 residues. V lost 4 bases to trimming and J lost 4 bases, with 4 bases between them.

This clone occurred a few times. This sequence joins TRBV7-8 and TRBJ1-5; the D is unclear. The CDR3 is 15 residues long. The germline V and J ends were trimmed by 3 bases and 3 bases, with 12 bases remaining between them. Germline CDR1 and CDR2: SGHVS and FQNEAQ. CDR3 loop: CASSLSRISNQPQHF. The CDR3 bases are TGTGCCAGCAGCTTGTCCAGGATTTCCAATCAGCCCCAGCATTTT.

The chain joins TRBV11-2 to TRBJ1-2; 8 bases map to TRBD1. With 1 base clipped from V and 1 base from J, the junction kept 5 bases outside the gene matches. CDR3 size: 16 residues. Per germline, CDR1 SGHAT and CDR2 FQNNGV. CDR3 sequence: CASSLAGQGDNYGYTF. The CDR3 bases are TGTGCCAGCAGCTTAGCCGGACAGGGAGATAACTATGGCTACACCTTC.

V gene TRBV18 combines with J gene TRBJ1-1; 9 bases align to TRBD1. CDR3 size: 14 residues. Per the germline V gene, CDR1 is KGHSH and CDR2 is LQKENI. Trimming at V came to 2 bases and at J to 6 bases, leaving 4 bases not matched to a gene. DNA of the CDR3: TGTGCCAGCTCACCAACCCGGGACAGGGCTGAAGCTTTCTTT. Encoded protein: CASSPTRDRAEAFF. The complete variable domain, with remaining parts taken from reference TRBV18 and TRBJ1-1, reads NAGVMQNPRHLVRRRGQEARLRCSPMKGHSHVYWYRQLPEEGLKFMVYLQKENIIDESGMPKERFSAEFPKEGPSILRIQQVVRGDSAAYFCASSPTRDRAEAFFGQGTRLTVV.

This clone was counted a single time. CDR3 sequence: CASSSTSNNEQFF. DNA for the CDR3: TGTGCCAGCAGTTCTACGTCCAACAATGAGCAGTTCTTC. The chain uses TRBV6-5 and TRBJ2-1; D unclear. The CDR3 runs to 13 residues. The ends were cut back, 4 bases at V and 5 bases at J, with 9 bases in the middle. Germline assignment: CDR1 MNHEY and CDR2 SVGAGI.

This clone was detected once. V gene TRBV19 combines with J gene TRBJ2-7; TRBD2 matches at 8 bases. V shed 5 bases, J shed 3 bases, and the junction held 15 bases outside the gene matches. This CDR3 contains 17 residues. Germline values: CDR1 LNHDA, CDR2 SQIVND (reference sequence). Here the CDR3 reads CASSPTTGSGGIYEQYF. CDR3 in DNA: TGTGCCAGTAGTCCGACCACTGGGAGCGGGGGTATCTACGAGCAGTACTTC.

The rearrangement joins TRBV19 to TRBJ1-4, with TRBD1 as a possible D gene (5 bases). The CDR3 spans 15 residues. CDR1 and CDR2 from the germline V gene are LNHDA and SQIVND (reference sequence). V gave up 6 bases and J gave up 4 bases, with 15 bases separating them. The CDR3 nucleotides read TGTGCCAGTAGAGACGGCGGGGGACGTAATGAAAAACTGTTTTTT. This translates into CASRDGGGRNEKLFF.

V usage is TRBV11-3 and J usage is TRBJ2-2, with 7 bases identical to TRBD2. The CDR3 has 15 residues. The V and J ends lost 3 bases and 4 bases, in that order; junction bases with no gene match: 5. Germline CDR1 reads SGHNT; CDR2 reads YENEEA. CDR3 sequence reads: CASSFTGTTTGELFF. DNA of the CDR3: TGTGCCAGCAGCTTCACCGGGACTACCACCGGGGAGCTGTTTTTT.

By sample share, this clone is medium-sized. This rearrangement joins TRBV19 to TRBJ2-1, with 12 bases matching TRBD1. This CDR3 comprises 16 residues. The germline V gene has CDR1 LNHDA and CDR2 SQIVND (reference sequence). After removal of 10 bases from V and 8 bases from J, the junction contained 15 bases not matched to a gene. The CDR3, as DNA: TGTGCCACCCACTCCTACCCGGGACAGGGGGCTCATGAGCAGTTCTTC. As protein: CATHSYPGQGAHEQFF. Full variable domain (remainder filled in from reference TRBV19 and TRBJ2-1): DGGITQSPKYLFRKEGQNVTLSCEQNLNHDAMYWYRQDPGQGLRLIYYSQIVNDFQKGDIAEGYSVSREKKESFPLTVTSAQKNPTAFYLCATHSYPGQGAHEQFFGPGTRLTVL.

The genes are TRBV30 and TRBJ2-2, with D possibly TRBD1 on 5 matching bases. Germline loops: CDR1 GTSNPN, CDR2 SVGIG (reference sequence). The CDR3 length is 14 residues. Trimming took off 4 bases at V and 3 bases at J, with 12 bases between the two ends. CDR3 sequence: CAWKGKGYTGELFF. The CDR3, as DNA: TGTGCCTGGAAGGGGAAAGGGTACACCGGGGAGCTGTTTTTT.

V is TRBV11-2 and J is TRBJ2-1; no reliable D call. The V end lost 1 base, the J end lost 8 bases, and 9 bases lay between the germline ends. CDR1 and CDR2 from the germline V gene are SGHAT and FQNNGV. The CDR3 is 13 amino acids. The CDR3 region is CASSLGNNDEQFF. CDR3 DNA sequence: TGTGCCAGCAGCTTAGGCAACAACGATGAGCAGTTCTTC. Full variable domain (remainder filled in from reference TRBV11-2 and TRBJ2-1): EAGVAQSPRYKIIEKRQSVAFWCNPISGHATLYWYQQILGQGPKLLIQFQNNGVVDDSQLPKDRFSAERLKGVDSTLKIQPAKLEDSAVYLCASSLGNNDEQFFGPGTRLTVL.

The CDR3 loop reads CASSYYLGTGELFF. CDR3 nucleotide sequence: TGTGCCAGCAGTTACTACCTGGGCACCGGGGAGCTGTTTTTT. The chain recombines TRBV11-2 with TRBJ2-2, with unresolved D. The CDR3 is 14 residues long. Germline CDR1 and CDR2: SGHAT and FQNNGV. V was clipped by 6 bases and J by 4 bases, with 12 bases between them.

This clone was picked up a small number of times. This sequence joins TRBV18 and TRBJ2-2; TRBD1 matches 7 bases. CDR1 and CDR2 (germline): KGHSH, LQKENI. This CDR3 has 15 amino acids. With 6 bases clipped from V and 4 bases from J, the junction kept 8 bases outside the gene matches. The CDR3 here is CASSPMGQSTGELFF. As DNA, the CDR3 is TGTGCCAGCTCCCCCATGGGACAGAGCACCGGGGAGCTGTTTTTT. The variable domain in full, completed from reference TRBV18 and TRBJ2-2, reads NAGVMQNPRHLVRRRGQEARLRCSPMKGHSHVYWYRQLPEEGLKFMVYLQKENIIDESGMPKERFSAEFPKEGPSILRIQQVVRGDSAAYFCASSPMGQSTGELFFGEGSRLTVL.

V and J are TRBV7-2 and TRBJ1-2; no reliable D call. This CDR3 is 12 amino acids long. Looked up from germline, CDR1 is SGHTA and CDR2 is FQGNSA. V was trimmed by 5 bases and J by 6 bases, leaving 10 bases between them. The CDR3 nucleotides read TGTGCCAGCAGCCTTGGTTGGAATGGCTACACCTTC. Its translation: CASSLGWNGYTF. The full variable domain, in which reference TRBV7-2 and TRBJ1-2 provide the parts outside the CDR3, is GAGVSQSPSNKVTEKGKDVELRCDPISGHTALYWYRQSLGQGLEFLIYFQGNSAPDKSGLPSDRFSAERTGGSVSTLTIQRTQQEDSAVYLCASSLGWNGYTFGSGTRLTVV.

This chain uses TRBV7-8 with TRBJ2-7; the D gene is possibly TRBD1 (5 bases). This CDR3 region has 13 residues. CDR1 is SGHVS, CDR2 FQNEAQ, per germline. Trimming stripped 1 base from V and 6 bases from J, with 10 bases between. CDR3 bases: TGTGCCAGCAGCTTAGTGGGGCAGGTCGAGCAGTACTTC. It yields the protein CASSLVGQVEQYF. Full variable domain (remainder filled in from reference TRBV7-8 and TRBJ2-7): GAGVSQSPRYKVAKRGQDVALRCDPISGHVSLFWYQQALGQGPEFLTYFQNEAQLDKSGLPSDRFFAERPEGSVSTLKIQRTQQEDSAVYLCASSLVGQVEQYFGPGTRLTVT.

This clone has a single count. The V call is TRBV9, the J call TRBJ1-3; TRBD1 might be the D (6 bases). CDR1 and CDR2 from the germline V gene are SGDLS and YYNGEE. V was cut by 0 bases and J by 0 bases, with 7 bases left in between. The CDR3 covers 15 residues. The CDR3 sequence: CASSVGGGSGNTIYF. The DNA for the CDR3 is TGTGCCAGCAGCGTAGGAGGGGGCTCTGGAAACACCATATATTTT.